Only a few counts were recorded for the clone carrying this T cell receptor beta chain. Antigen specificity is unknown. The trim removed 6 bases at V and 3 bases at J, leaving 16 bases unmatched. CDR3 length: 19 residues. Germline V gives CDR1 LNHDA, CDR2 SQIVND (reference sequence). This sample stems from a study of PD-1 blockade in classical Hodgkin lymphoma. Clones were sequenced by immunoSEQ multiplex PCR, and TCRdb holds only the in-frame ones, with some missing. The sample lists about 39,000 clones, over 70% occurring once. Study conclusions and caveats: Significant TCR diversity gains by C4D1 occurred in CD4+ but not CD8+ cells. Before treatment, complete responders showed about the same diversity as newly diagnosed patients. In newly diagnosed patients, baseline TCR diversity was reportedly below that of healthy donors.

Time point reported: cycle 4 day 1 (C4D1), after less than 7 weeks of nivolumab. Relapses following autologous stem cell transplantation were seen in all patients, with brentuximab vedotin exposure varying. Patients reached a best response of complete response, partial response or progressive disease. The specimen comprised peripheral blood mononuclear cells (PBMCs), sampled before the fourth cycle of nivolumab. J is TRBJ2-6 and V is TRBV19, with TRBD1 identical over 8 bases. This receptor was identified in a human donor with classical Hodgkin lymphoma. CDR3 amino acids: CASRATGVLGKYGANVLTF. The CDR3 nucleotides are TGTGCCAGTAGGGCGACAGGGGTCCTCGGAAAGTATGGGGCCAACGTCCTGACTTTC.